This T cell receptor (beta chain) emerged from a study of blood T cell repertoires in COVID-19. Study-level background: PBMCs, B-cell-depleted T cells, or T cells were the source of the cDNA or gDNA that made up the material.

Sequencing was performed with immunoSEQ multiplex PCR; in TCRdb, only in-frame clones are kept and a portion is missing. The sample yields around 280,000 clones, about 88% seen once. Seattle cases were enrolled at active infection and followed longitudinally. Germline V gene lookup returns CDR1 KGHSH and CDR2 LQKENI. CDR3 length equals 14 residues. The ends lost 3 bases at V and 6 bases at J; junction bases unmatched: 3. The rearrangement links TRBV18 to TRBJ2-7; 12 nucleotides agree with TRBD1. This TCR derives from a woman under 40 with COVID-19, enrolled during active disease. The sample was peripheral blood. CDR3 region: CASSPGTGGIEQYF. CDR3 nucleotide sequence: TGTGCCAGCTCACCTGGGACAGGGGGCATCGAGCAGTACTTC. Full variable domain (missing parts from reference TRBV18 and TRBJ2-7): NAGVMQNPRHLVRRRGQEARLRCSPMKGHSHVYWYRQLPEEGLKFMVYLQKENIIDESGMPKERFSAEFPKEGPSILRIQQVVRGDSAAYFCASSPGTGGIEQYFGPGTRLTVT.